The 3 T cell receptor beta chains given below trace back to one sample, sequenced in a study of vaccination effects on CD4 cells after COVID-19. Antigens of these TCRs are unknown. Subsequent to a culture period of nine to ten days, CD4+ T cells were isolated. This person's SARS-CoV-2 infection, confirmed by PCR, occurred between March and December 2020. Two doses of BNT162b2 or mRNA-1273 vaccine were administered to participants. TCRdb keeps only in-frame clones here, not all; method: immunoSEQ multiplex PCR. The sample holds some 50,000 clones, about 74% seen once. Sequencing used CD4+ T cells from PBMCs cultured without peptide, obtained after COVID-19 vaccination. Source of these receptors: a human donor who had a prior SARS-CoV-2 infection.

This chain connects TRBV19 to TRBJ1-5; D unclear. Germline assignment: CDR1 LNHDA and CDR2 SQIVND (reference sequence). Deletions cut 6 bases from V and 0 bases from J, with 15 bases between. There are 16 residues in the CDR3. In nucleotides, the CDR3 is TGTGCCAGTAGGCCACACAATCGGGGTAGCAATCAGCCCCAGCATTTT. Protein sequence: CASRPHNRGSNQPQHF.

The gene calls are TRBV5-4 and TRBJ1-2; D perhaps matches TRBD1 (6 bases). V lost 4 bases and J lost 4, with 11 bases in between. The CDR3 sequence is 13 residues long. The germline V gene has CDR1 SGHNT and CDR2 YYREEE (reference sequence). CDR3 region: CASSDTGSYGYTF. The CDR3 nucleotides are TGTGCCAGCAGCGACACAGGGAGCTATGGCTACACCTTC.

This clone appeared once. The chain links TRBV5-4 to TRBJ2-5; 11 nucleotides align to TRBD2. The trim removed 0 bases at V and 2 bases at J, leaving 3 bases unmatched. Germline CDR1 is SGHNT and CDR2 is YYREEE (reference sequence). The CDR3 is 16 amino acids. The CDR3 here is CASSLVSGGAQETQYF. In DNA form, the CDR3 reads TGTGCCAGCAGCTTGGTTAGCGGGGGGGCACAAGAGACCCAGTACTTC.